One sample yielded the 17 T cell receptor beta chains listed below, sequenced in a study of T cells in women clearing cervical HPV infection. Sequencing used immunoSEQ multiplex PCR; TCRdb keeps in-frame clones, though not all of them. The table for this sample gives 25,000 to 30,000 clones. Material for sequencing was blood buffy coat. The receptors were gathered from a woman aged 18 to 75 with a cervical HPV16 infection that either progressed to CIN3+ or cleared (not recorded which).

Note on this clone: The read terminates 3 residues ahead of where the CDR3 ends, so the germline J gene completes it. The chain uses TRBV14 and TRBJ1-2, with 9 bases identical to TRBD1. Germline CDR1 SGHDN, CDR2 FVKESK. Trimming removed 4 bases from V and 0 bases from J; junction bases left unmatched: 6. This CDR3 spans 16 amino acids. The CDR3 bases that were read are TGTGCCAGCAGCCGGGGGGGACAGGGCACTAACTATGGC. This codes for CASSRGGQGTNYG. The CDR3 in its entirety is CASSRGGQGTNYGYTF.

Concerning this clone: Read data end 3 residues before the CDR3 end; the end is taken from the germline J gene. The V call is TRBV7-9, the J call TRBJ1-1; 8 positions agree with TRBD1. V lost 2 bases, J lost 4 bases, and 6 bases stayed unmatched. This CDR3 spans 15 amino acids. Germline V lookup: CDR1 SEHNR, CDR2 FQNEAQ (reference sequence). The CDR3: CASSLYQDRATEAFF. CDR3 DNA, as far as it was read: TGTGCCAGCAGCTTATACCAGGACAGGGCCACTGAA.

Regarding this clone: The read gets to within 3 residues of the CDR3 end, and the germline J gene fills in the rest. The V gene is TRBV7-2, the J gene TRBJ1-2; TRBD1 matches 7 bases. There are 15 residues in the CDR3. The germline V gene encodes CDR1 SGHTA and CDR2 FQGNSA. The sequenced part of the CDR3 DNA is TGTGCCAGCAGCCCGACTAATACAGGGGTCGGAGGC. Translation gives CASSPTNTGVGG. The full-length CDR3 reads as CASSPTNTGVGGYTF.

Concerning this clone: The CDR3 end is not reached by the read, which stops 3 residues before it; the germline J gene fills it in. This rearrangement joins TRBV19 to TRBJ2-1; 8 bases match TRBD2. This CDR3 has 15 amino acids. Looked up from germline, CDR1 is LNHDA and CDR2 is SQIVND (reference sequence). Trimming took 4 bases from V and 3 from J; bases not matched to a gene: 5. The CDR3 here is CASSRREVVYNEQFF. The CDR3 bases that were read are TGTGCCAGTAGTAGGCGGGAGGTAGTCTACAATGAG.

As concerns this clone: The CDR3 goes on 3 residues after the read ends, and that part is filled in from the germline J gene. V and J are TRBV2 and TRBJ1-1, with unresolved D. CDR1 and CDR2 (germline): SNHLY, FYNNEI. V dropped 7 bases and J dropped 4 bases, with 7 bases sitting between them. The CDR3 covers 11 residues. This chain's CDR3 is CASTGFTEAFF. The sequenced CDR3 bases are TGTGCCAGCACGGGTTTCACTGAA.

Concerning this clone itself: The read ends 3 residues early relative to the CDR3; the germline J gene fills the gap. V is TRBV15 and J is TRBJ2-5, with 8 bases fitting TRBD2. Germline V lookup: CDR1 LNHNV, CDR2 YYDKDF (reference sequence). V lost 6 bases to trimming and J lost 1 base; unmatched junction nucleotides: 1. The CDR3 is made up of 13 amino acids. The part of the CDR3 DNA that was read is TGTGCCACCAGGAGCGGGGGCCAAGAGACC. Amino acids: CATRSGGQET. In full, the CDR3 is CATRSGGQETQYF.

The CDR3 loop is CSARAGSGANVLTF. Incomplete CDR3 DNA: TGCAGTGCTAGAGCCGGTAGTGGGGCCAACGTC. The chain carries TRBV20-1 and TRBJ2-6; no clear D. The CDR3 goes on 3 residues after the read ends, and that part is filled in from the germline J gene. Trimming took 1 base from V and 3 from J, leaving 7 bases between them. CDR3 length equals 14 residues. Germline V CDR1 and CDR2: DFQATT, SNEGSKA (reference sequence).

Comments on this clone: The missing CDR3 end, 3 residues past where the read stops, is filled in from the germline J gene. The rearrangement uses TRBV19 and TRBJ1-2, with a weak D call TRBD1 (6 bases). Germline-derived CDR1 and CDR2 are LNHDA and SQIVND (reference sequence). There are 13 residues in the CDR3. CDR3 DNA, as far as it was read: TGTGCCAGTAGAGAATTAGGGGGTTTAGGC. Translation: CASRELGGLG. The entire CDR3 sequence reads CASRELGGLGYTF. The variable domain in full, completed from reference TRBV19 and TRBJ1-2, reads DGGITQSPKYLFRKEGQNVTLSCEQNLNHDAMYWYRQDPGQGLRLIYYSQIVNDFQKGDIAEGYSVSREKKESFPLTVTSAQKNPTAFYLCASRELGGLGYTFGSGTRLTVV.

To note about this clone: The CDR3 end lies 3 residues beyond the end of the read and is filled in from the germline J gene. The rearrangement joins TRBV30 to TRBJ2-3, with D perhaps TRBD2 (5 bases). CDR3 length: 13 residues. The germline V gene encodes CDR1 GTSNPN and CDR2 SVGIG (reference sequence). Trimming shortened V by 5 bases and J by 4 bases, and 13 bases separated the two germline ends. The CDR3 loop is CAWCRGPADTQYF. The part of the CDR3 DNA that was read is TGTGCCTGGTGCAGAGGGCCGGCAGATACG.

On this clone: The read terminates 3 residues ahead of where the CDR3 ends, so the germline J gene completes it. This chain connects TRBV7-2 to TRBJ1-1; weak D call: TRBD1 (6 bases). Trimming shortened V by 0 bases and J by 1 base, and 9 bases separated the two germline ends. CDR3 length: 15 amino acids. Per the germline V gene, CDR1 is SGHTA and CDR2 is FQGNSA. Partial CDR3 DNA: TGTGCCAGCAGCTTAGCGCGGGGGCCGAACACTGAA. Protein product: CASSLARGPNTE. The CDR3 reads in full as CASSLARGPNTEAFF.

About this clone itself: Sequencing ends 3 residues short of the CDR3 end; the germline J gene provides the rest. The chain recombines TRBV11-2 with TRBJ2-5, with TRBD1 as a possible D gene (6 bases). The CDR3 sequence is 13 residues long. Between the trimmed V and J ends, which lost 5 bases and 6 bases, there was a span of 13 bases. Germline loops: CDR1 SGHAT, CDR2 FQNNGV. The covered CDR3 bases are TGTGCCAGCAGCGCAGGACAGTTGAAGACC. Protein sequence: CASSAGQLKT. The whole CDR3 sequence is CASSAGQLKTQYF.

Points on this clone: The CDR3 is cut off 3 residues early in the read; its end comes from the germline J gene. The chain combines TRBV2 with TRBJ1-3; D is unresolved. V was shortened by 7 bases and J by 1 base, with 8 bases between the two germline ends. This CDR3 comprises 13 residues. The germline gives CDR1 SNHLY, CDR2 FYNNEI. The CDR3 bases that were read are TGTGCCAGCATAGGGCATTCTGGAAACACC. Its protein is CASIGHSGNT. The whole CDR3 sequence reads CASIGHSGNTIYF.

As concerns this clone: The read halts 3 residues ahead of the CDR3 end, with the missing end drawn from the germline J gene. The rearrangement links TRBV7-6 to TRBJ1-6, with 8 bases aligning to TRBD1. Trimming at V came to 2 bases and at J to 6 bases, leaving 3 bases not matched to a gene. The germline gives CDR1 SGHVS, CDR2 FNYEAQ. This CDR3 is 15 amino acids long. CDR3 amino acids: CASSLNTGGNSPLHF. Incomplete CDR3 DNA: TGTGCCAGCAGCTTAAACACAGGGGGTAATTCACCC.

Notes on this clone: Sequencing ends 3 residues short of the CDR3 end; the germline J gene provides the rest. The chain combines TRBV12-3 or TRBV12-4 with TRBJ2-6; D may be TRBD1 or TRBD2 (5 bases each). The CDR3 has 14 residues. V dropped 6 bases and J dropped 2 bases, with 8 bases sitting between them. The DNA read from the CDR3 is TGTGCCAGCAGCCAGGGAGCTGGGGCCAACGTC. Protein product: CASSQGAGANV. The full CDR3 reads CASSQGAGANVLTF.

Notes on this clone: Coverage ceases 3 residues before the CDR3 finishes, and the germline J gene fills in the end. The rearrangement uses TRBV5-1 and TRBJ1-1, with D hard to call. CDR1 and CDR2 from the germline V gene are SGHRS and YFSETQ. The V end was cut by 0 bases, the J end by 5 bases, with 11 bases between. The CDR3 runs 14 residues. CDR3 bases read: TGCGCCAGCAGCTTGGAGGTGGTTTGGACTGAA. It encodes CASSLEVVWTE. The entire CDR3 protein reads CASSLEVVWTEAFF. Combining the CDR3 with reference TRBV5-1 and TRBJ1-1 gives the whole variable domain KAGVTQTPRYLIKTRGQQVTLSCSPISGHRSVSWYQQTPGQGLQFLFEYFSETQRNKGNFPGRFSGRQFSNSRSEMNVSTLELGDSALYLCASSLEVVWTEAFFGQGTRLTVV.

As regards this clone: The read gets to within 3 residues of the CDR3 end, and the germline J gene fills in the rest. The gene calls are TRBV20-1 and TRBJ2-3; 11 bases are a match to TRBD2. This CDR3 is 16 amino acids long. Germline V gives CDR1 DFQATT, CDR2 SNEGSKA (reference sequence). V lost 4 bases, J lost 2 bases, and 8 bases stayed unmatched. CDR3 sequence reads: CSATDSGRALTDTQYF. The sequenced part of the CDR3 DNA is TGCAGTGCTACCGATAGCGGGAGGGCCCTCACAGATACG.

The CDR3 here is CASSPRGGQNERAFF. The part of the CDR3 DNA that was read is TGTGCCAGCTCACCAAGGGGGGGGCAAAACGAGAGA. The genes are TRBV18 and TRBJ1-1; D may be TRBD1 (6 bases). The read is 3 residues too short to cover the CDR3 end, so that end is filled in from the germline J gene. CDR1 and CDR2 from the germline V gene are KGHSH and LQKENI. The CDR3 is 15 residues long.